This paragraph reports one TCR beta chain. The data stem from a study of technical replicates of blood from a handful of donors. V was trimmed by 0 bases and J by 5 bases, leaving 14 bases between them. The length of the CDR3 is 15 residues. Per germline, CDR1 SGHNT and CDR2 YYREEE (reference sequence). Using immunoSEQ multiplex PCR, the repertoire was profiled, and TCRdb retains in-frame clones only, with some absent. The sample lists about 98,000 clones; approximately 94% were seen once. The sample comprised T cells isolated from PBMCs. This sequence joins TRBV5-4 and TRBJ1-1, with TRBD1 as a possible D gene (5 bases). The clonotype originates from a human donor in good health. CDR3 sequence (DNA): TGTGCCAGCAGCTTGGGGGGCGCGTTTGGGACTGAAGCTTTCTTT. This sequence encodes CASSLGGAFGTEAFF.